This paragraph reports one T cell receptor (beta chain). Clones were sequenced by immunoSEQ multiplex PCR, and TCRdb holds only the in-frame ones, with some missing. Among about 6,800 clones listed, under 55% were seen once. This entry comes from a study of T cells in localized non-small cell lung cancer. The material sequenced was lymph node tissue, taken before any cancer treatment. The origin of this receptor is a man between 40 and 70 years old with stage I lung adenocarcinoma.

Written as DNA, the CDR3 is TGTGCCACCAGCAGAGGGCAGGGGACCTCTGGGGCCAACGTCCTGACTTTC. Protein: CATSRGQGTSGANVLTF. The V and J genes are TRBV15 and TRBJ2-6; tentative D call: TRBD1 (6 bases). Germline V gene lookup returns CDR1 LNHNV and CDR2 YYDKDF (reference sequence). This CDR3 is 17 amino acids long. Trimming left V 1 base short and J 0 bases short, with 10 bases between.